This T cell receptor beta chain emerged from a study of cytomegalovirus exposure and HLA in healthy donors. In the study overall: Caucasian-associated ancestry cluster membership applied to 75% to 85% of over 350 genotyped donors. Overall study results and limits: Accounts indicate the classifier identified cytomegalovirus status with strong specificity and sensitivity. The study flagged around 160 TCR beta chains as cytomegalovirus-associated. In a later analysis, at a false discovery rate of 0.05, 16,951 TCR beta sequences were associated with HLA alleles.

The PCR contained 60 Vbeta and 13 Jbeta primers. Assay: immunoSEQ multiplex PCR; the TCRdb copy retains only in-frame clones and omits some. The table has around 150,000 clones, about 80% seen once. Of note for this clone: Its cognate antigen is unknown.

CDR3 length: 16 residues. The junction had 15 bases not matched to a gene; V was cut back by 5 bases and J by 8 bases. CDR1 is LNHDA, CDR2 SQIVND, per germline (reference sequence). This sequence originates from a woman between 45 and 60 years old in good health and CMV-seropositive. The sequenced sample consisted of PBMCs. This chain connects TRBV19 to TRBJ1-2; 9 bases match TRBD1. The CDR3 reads CASSPWTGDASRGYTF. The CDR3 DNA sequence: TGTGCCAGTAGTCCCTGGACAGGGGACGCCTCGAGGGGCTACACCTTC.